The T cell receptor (beta chain) under discussion was sequenced for a study of blood T cell repertoires in COVID-19. This clone was recorded a few times. Trimming pared 5 bases from V and 3 bases from J, leaving 8 bases between. This CDR3 spans 12 amino acids. Germline lookup yields CDR1 ENHRY and CDR2 SYGVKD. TCRdb keeps only in-frame clones here, not all; method: immunoSEQ multiplex PCR. Among 180,000 or so clones, roughly 84% were seen once, and the ten largest hold around 7.5%. The gene calls are TRBV10-3 and TRBJ2-7; no reliable D call. Sequencing was carried out using PBMCs or T cells enriched from blood (not recorded which). The clonotype originates from a man aged 40-50 years who had recovered from COVID-19. The CDR3 DNA reads TGTGCCATCAGTTCCGACAACTACGAGCAGTACTTC. Protein sequence: CAISSDNYEQYF.